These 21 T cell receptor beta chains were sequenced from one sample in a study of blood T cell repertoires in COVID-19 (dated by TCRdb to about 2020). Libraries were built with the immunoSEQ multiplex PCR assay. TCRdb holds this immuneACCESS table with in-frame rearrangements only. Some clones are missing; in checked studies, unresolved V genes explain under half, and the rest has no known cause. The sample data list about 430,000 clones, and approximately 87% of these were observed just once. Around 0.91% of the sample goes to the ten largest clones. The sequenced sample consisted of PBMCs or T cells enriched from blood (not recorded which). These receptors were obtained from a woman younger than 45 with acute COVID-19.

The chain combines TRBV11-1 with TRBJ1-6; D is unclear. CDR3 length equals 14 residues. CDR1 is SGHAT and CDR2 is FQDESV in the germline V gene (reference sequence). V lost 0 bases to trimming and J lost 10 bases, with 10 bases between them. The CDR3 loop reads CASSLALGPSPLHF. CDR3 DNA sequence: TGTGCCAGCAGCTTAGCCCTGGGCCCGTCACCCCTCCACTTT.

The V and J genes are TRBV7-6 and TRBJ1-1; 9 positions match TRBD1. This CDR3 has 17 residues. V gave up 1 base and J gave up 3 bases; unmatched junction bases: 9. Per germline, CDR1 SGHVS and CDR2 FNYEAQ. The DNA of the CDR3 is TGTGCCAGCAGCTTAGGGCCCCCTGGACAGGGGCACACTGAAGCTTTCTTT. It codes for CASSLGPPGQGHTEAFF. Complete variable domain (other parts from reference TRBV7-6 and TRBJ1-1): GAGVSQSPRYKVTKRGQDVALRCDPISGHVSLYWYRQALGQGPEFLTYFNYEAQQDKSGLPNDRFSAERPEGSISTLTIQRTEQRDSAMYRCASSLGPPGQGHTEAFFGQGTRLTVV.

CDR3 residues: CASSLNGEGSYNEQFF. As DNA, the CDR3 is TGTGCCAGCAGCTTAAACGGGGAGGGCTCCTACAATGAGCAGTTCTTC. The chain uses TRBV11-2 and TRBJ2-1; 7 positions agree with TRBD2. Per germline, CDR1 SGHAT and CDR2 FQNNGV. This CDR3 has 16 amino acids. V dropped 2 bases and J dropped 0; count of bases not matched to a gene: 4.

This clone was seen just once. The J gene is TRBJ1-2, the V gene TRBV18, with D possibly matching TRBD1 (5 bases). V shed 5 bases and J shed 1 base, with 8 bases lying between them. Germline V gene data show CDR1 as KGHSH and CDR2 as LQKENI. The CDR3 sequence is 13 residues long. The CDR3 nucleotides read TGTGCCAGCTCAACGGACATTAACTATGGCTACACCTTC. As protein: CASSTDINYGYTF.

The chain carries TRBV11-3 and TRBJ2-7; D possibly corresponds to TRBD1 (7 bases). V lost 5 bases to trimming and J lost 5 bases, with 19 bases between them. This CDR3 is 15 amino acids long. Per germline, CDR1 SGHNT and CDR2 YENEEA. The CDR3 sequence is CASSPRTGGAHEQYF. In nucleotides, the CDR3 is TGTGCCAGCAGCCCGAGGACAGGAGGGGCCCACGAGCAGTACTTC.

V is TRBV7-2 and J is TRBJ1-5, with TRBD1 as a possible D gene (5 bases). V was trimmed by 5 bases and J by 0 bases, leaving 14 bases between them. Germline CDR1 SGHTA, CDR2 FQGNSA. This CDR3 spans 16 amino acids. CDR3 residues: CASSPRGGYSNQPQHF. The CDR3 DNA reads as TGTGCCAGCAGCCCAAGGGGCGGATATAGCAATCAGCCCCAGCATTTT.

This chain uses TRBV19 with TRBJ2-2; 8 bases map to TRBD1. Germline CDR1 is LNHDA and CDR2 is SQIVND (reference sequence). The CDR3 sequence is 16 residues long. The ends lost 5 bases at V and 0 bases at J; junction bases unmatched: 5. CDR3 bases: TGTGCCAGTAGTGATGACAGGGGCACGAACACCGGGGAGCTGTTTTTT. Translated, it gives CASSDDRGTNTGELFF.

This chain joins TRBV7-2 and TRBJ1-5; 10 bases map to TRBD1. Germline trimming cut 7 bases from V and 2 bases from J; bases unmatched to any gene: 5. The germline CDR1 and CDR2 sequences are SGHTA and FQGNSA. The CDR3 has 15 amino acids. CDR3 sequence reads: CASTRGTGGNQPQHF. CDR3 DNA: TGTGCCAGCACACGGGGGACAGGGGGCAATCAGCCCCAGCATTTT. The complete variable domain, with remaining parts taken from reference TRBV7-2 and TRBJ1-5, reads GAGVSQSPSNKVTEKGKDVELRCDPISGHTALYWYRQSLGQGLEFLIYFQGNSAPDKSGLPSDRFSAERTGGSVSTLTIQRTQQEDSAVYLCASTRGTGGNQPQHFGDGTRLSIL.

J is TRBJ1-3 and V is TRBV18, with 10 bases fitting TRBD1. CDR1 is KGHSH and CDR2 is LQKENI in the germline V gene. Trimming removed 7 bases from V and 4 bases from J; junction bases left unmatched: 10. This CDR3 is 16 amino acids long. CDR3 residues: CASFPGTGVYGNTIYF. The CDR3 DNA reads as TGTGCCAGCTTTCCAGGGACAGGGGTTTACGGAAACACCATATATTTT. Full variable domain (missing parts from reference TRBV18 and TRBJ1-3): NAGVMQNPRHLVRRRGQEARLRCSPMKGHSHVYWYRQLPEEGLKFMVYLQKENIIDESGMPKERFSAEFPKEGPSILRIQQVVRGDSAAYFCASFPGTGVYGNTIYFGEGSWLTVV.

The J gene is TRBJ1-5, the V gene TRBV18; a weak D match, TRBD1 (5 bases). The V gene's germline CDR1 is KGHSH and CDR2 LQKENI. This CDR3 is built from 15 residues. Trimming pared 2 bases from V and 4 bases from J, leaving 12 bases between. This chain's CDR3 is CASSPVRDLNQPQHF. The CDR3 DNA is TGTGCCAGCTCACCAGTCAGGGATTTGAATCAGCCCCAGCATTTT.

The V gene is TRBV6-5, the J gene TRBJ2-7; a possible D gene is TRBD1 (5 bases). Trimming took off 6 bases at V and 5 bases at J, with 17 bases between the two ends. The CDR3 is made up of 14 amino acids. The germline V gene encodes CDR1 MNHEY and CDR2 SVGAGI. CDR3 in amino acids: CASRRLGQGNEQYF. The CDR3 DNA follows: TGTGCCAGCAGGAGACTCGGGCAGGGAAACGAGCAGTACTTC.

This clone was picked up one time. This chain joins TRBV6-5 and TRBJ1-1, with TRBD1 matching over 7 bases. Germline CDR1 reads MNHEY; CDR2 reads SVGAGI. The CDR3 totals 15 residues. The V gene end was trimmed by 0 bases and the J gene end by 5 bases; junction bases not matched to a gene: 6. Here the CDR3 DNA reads TGTGCCAGCAGTTACTCAAATAGGGGGCTGACTGAAGCTTTCTTT. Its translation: CASSYSNRGLTEAFF.

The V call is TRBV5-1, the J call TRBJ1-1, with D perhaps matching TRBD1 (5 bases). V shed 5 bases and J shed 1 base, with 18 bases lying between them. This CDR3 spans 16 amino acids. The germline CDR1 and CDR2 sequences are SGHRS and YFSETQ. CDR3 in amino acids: CASRNAGGVRNTEAFF. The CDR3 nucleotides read TGCGCCAGCAGAAACGCCGGGGGTGTAAGGAACACTGAAGCTTTCTTT.

The chain's CDR3 is CASSLGSPTDTQYF. The CDR3 DNA follows: TGTGCCAGCAGCTTGGGTAGCCCCACAGATACGCAGTATTTT. The V and J genes are TRBV11-2 and TRBJ2-3; D is unresolved. The CDR3 is 14 amino acids. CDR1 SGHAT and CDR2 FQNNGV come from the germline V gene. Trimming removed 3 bases at V and 2 bases at J, with 9 bases between.

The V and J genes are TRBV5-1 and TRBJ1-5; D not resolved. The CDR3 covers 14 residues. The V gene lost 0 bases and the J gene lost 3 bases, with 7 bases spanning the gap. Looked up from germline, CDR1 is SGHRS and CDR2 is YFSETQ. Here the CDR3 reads CASSLGEPNQPQHF. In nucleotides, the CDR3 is TGCGCCAGCAGCTTGGGGGAGCCCAATCAGCCCCAGCATTTT.

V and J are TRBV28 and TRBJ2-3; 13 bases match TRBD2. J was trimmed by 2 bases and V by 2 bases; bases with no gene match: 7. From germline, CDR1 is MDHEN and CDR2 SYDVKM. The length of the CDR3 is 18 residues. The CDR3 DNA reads TGTGCCAGCAGTTTAGAGAGAGGGACTAGCGGGGACACAGATACGCAGTATTTT. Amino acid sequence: CASSLERGTSGDTDTQYF.

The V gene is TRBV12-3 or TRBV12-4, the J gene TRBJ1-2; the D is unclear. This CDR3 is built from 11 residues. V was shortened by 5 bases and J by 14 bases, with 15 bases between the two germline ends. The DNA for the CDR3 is TGTGCCAGCAGTAGTCGGGGTGGATTGACCTTC. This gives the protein CASSSRGGLTF.

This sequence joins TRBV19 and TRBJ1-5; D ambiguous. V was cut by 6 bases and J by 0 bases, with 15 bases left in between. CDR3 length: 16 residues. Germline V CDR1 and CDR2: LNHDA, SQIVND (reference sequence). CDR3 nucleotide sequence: TGTGCCAGTAGACGGAGGGTGGGGTATAGCAATCAGCCCCAGCATTTT. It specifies CASRRRVGYSNQPQHF.

CDR3 residues: CASSFPGGSYNEQFF. CDR3 DNA: TGTGCCAGCAGCTTCCCAGGGGGGTCCTACAATGAGCAGTTCTTC. The V gene is TRBV5-5, the J gene TRBJ2-1; D possibly corresponds to TRBD1 (7 bases). Germline loops: CDR1 SGHKS, CDR2 YYEKEE (reference sequence). V lost 2 bases and J 1 base, leaving 10 bases between the germline ends. This CDR3 is built from 15 residues.

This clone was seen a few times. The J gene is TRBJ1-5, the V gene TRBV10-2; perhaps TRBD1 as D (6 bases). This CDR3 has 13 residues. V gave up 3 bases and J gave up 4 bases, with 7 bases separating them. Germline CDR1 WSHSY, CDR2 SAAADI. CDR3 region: CASSEGGNQPQHF. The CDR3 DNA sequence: TGCGCCAGCAGTGAAGGGGGAAATCAGCCCCAGCATTTT.

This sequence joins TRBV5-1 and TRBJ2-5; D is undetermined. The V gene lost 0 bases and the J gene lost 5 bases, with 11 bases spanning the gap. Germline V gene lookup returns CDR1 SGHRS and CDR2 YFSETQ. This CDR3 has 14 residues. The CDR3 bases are TGCGCCAGCAGCTTGGGGGCCCCTGGGGAGACCCAGTACTTC. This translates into CASSLGAPGETQYF.